This TCR beta chain was recorded in a study of blood T cell repertoires in COVID-19. Authors' processing steps: Reference gene primer amplification yielded estimated nucleated cell counts. TCRdb's table, derived via immunoSEQ multiplex PCR, lists solely in-frame clones and lacks some. D and trimming were read from the DNA, whereas the V and J calls and clone size are those reported in that table. The table includes around 100,000 clones, roughly 80% detected once. Seattle patients were enrolled during active infection and followed longitudinally. The sample was peripheral blood. The TCR comes from an elderly man with COVID-19, enrolled during active disease.

The CDR3 protein is CAWSVPGRSSEKLFF. The CDR3 nucleotides read TGTGCCTGGAGTGTACCTGGCAGATCGTCAGAAAAACTGTTTTTT. The chain combines TRBV30 with TRBJ1-4, with D hard to call. This CDR3 is 15 amino acids long. V dropped 0 bases and J dropped 8 bases, with 16 bases sitting between them. The germline V gene encodes CDR1 GTSNPN and CDR2 SVGIG (reference sequence).